This TCR beta chain was sequenced during a study of T cells expressing NK-cell markers. About the research overall: Seven donors tested HCMV-seropositive and one tested seronegative among the eight sequenced. Overall study results and limits: These clonotypes also led the CD3+CD56-NKG2C+ fraction in four donors. The dominant NKG2C+ clonotypes represented about 1.0-7.5% of CD8+ T cells in several donors.

TCRdb re-called the 5' RACE reads and shows each CDR3 protein once, DNA omitted. The sample includes 400,000 to 550,000 distinct CDR3 sequences. Concerning this clonotype: What it recognizes is unknown.

In germline, CDR1 is SNHLY, CDR2 FYNNEI. CDR3 length: 14 residues. The TCR comes from a woman aged 18 to 75 in good health. The chain has TRBV2 and TRBJ1-4; TCRdb lists TRBD1, though no DNA is available to test this call. Source material: blood T cells: a sorted CD56 or NKG2C T cell subset, CD4+ or CD8+ T cells, or bulk PBMC T cells (not recorded which). CDR3 protein: CASSVPQGSEKLFF.